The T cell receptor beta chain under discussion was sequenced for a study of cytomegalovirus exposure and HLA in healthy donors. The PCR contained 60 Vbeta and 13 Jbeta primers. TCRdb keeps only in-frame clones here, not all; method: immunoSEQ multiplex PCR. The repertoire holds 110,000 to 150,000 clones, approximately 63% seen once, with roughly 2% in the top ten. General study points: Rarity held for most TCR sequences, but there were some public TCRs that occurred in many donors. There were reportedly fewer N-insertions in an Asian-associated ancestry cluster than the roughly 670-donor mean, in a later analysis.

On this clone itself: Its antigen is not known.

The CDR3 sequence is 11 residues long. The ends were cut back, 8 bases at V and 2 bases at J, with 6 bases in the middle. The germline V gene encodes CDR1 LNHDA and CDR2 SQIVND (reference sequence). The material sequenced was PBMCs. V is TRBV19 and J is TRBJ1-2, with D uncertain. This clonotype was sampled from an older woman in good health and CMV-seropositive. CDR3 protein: CASSINYGYTF. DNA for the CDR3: TGTGCCAGTTCAATCAACTATGGCTACACCTTC.